This TCR beta chain stems from a study of blood T cell repertoires in COVID-19. Background on the study: PBMCs, B-cell-depleted T cells, or T cells were the source of the cDNA or gDNA that made up the material.

This clone has a single count. Only in-frame clones appear in the TCRdb table, and some are missing; sequencing was by immunoSEQ multiplex PCR. The sample lists around 26,000 clones, about 90% occurring once. The CDR3 extends over 14 amino acids. In germline, CDR1 is LNHDA, CDR2 SQIVND (reference sequence). With 8 bases clipped from V and 4 bases from J, the junction kept 9 bases outside the gene matches. This chain links TRBV19 with TRBJ1-2; 8 nucleotides agree with TRBD1. The receptor comes from a human donor in a cohort sampled during active COVID-19. The material sequenced was peripheral blood. The CDR3 is CASRVPGGVYGYTF. CDR3 bases: TGTGCCAGTCGGGTTCCAGGGGGCGTCTATGGCTACACCTTC.